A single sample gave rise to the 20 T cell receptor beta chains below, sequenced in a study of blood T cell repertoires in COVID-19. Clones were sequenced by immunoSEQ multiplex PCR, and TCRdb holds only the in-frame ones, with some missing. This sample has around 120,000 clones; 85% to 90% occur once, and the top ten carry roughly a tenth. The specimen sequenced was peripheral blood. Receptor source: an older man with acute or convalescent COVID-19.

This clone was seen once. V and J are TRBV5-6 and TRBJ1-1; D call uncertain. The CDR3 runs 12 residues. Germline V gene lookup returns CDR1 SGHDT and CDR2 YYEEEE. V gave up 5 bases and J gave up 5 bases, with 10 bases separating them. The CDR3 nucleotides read TGTGCCAGCAGGCGTTTGGAGACTGAAGCTTTCTTT. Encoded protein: CASRRLETEAFF.

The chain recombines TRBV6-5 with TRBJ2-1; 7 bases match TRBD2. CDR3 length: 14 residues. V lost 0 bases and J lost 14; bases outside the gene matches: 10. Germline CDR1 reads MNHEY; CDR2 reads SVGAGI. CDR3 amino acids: CASSYSASGDFKFF. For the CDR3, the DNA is TGTGCCAGCAGTTACTCCGCTAGCGGAGACTTTAAGTTCTTC.

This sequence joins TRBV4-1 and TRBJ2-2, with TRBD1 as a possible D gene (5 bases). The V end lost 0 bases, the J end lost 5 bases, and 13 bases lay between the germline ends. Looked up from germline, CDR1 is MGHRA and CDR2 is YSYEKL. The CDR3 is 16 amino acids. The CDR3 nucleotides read TGCGCCAGCAGCCAAGAATCAGGGATGAGGACCGGGGAGCTGTTTTTT. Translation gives CASSQESGMRTGELFF.

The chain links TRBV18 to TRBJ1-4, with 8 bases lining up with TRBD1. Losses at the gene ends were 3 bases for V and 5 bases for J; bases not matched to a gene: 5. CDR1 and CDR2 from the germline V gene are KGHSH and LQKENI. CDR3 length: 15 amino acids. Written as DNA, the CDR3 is TGTGCCAGCTCACCGGACAGGGAAATCAATGAAAAACTGTTTTTT. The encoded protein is CASSPDREINEKLFF.

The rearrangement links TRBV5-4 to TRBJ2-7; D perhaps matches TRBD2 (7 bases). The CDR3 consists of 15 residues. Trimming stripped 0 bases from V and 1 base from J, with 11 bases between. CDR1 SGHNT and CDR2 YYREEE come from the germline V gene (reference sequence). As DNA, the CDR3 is TGTGCCAGCAGCTTGGGGAGGGGGGGTTCCTACGAGCAGTACTTC. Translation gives CASSLGRGGSYEQYF.

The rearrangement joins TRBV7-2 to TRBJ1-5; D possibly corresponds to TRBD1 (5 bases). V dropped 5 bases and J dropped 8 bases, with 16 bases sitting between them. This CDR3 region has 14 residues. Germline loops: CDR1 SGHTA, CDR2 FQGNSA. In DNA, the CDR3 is TGTGCCAGCAGCCTTAGGGGAAGGGGCGAGCCCCAGCATTTT. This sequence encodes CASSLRGRGEPQHF.

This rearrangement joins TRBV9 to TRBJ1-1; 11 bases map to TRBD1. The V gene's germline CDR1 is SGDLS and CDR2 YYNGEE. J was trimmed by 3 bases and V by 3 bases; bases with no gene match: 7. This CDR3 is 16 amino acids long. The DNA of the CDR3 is TGTGCCAGCAGCGAGAGGACAGGGGGCATAGACACTGAAGCTTTCTTT. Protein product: CASSERTGGIDTEAFF.

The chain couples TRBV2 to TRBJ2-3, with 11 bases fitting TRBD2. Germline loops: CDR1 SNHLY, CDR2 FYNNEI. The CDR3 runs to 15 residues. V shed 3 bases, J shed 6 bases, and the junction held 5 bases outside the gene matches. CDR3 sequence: CASSDLAGGGDTQYF. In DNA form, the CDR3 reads TGTGCCAGCAGTGACCTAGCGGGGGGTGGGGATACGCAGTATTTT. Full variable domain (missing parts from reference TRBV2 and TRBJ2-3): EPEVTQTPSHQVTQMGQEVILRCVPISNHLYFYWYRQILGQKVEFLVSFYNNEISEKSEIFDDQFSVERPDGSNFTLKIRSTKLEDSAMYFCASSDLAGGGDTQYFGPGTRLTVL.

DNA of the CDR3: TGTGCCAGAAGTCCCGACAGGGGGCTCACCGGGGAGCTGTTTTTT. Encoded protein: CARSPDRGLTGELFF. This chain uses TRBV5-3 with TRBJ2-2; 10 positions agree with TRBD1. Being an ORF, TRBV5-3 has a function that is uncertain. The V segment lost 5 bases and the J segment 4 bases; nucleotides outside the gene matches: 5. CDR3 length equals 15 residues.

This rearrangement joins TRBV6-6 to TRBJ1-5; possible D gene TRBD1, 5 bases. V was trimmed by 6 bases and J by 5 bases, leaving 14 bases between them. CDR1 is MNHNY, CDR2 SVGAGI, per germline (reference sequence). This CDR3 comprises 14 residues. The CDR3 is CASRTTGPDQPQHF. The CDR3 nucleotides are TGTGCCAGCAGAACTACAGGTCCAGATCAGCCCCAGCATTTT.

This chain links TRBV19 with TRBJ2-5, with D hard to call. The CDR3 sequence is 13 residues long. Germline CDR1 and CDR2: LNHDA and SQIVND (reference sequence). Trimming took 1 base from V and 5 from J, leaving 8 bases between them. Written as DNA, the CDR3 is TGTGCCAGTAGTATAGGTAGAACGGAGACCCAGTACTTC. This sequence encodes CASSIGRTETQYF.

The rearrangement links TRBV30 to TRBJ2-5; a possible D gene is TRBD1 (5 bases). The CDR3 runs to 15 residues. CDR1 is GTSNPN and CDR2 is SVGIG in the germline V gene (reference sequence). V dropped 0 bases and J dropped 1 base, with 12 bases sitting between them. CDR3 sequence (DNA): TGTGCCTGGAGTGTGACCGACAGTTCCCAAGAGACCCAGTACTTC. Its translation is CAWSVTDSSQETQYF.

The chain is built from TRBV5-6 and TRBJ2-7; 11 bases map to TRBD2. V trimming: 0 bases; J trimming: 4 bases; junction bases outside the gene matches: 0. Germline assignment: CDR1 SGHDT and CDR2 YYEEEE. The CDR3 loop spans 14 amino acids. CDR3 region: CASSLGTSGYEQYF. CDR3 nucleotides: TGTGCCAGCAGCTTGGGGACTAGCGGGTACGAGCAGTACTTC.

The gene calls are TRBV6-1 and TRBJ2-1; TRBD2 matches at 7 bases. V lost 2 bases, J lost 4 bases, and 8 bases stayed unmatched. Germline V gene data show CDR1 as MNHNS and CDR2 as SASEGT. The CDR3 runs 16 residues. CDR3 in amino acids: CASSERPAGNYNEQFF. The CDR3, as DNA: TGTGCCAGCAGTGAACGCCCAGCGGGAAATTACAATGAGCAGTTCTTC.

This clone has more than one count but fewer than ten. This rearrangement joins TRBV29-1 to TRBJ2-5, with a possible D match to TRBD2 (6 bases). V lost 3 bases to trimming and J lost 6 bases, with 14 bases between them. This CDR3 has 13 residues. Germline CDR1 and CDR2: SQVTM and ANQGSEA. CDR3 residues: CSVEGSGRQTQYF. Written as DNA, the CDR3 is TGCAGCGTTGAGGGGTCAGGGAGGCAGACCCAGTACTTC.

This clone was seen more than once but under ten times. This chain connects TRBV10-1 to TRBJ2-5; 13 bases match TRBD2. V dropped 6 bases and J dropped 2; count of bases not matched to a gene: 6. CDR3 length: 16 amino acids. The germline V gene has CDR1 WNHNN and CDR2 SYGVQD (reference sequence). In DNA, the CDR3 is TGCGCCAGCAGCCCCGGGACTAGCGGGAAACAAGAGACCCAGTACTTC. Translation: CASSPGTSGKQETQYF.

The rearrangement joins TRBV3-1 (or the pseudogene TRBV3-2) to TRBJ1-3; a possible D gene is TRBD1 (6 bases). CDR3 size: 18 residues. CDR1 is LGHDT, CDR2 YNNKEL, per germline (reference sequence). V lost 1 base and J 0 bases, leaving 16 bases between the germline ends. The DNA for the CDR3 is TGTGCCAGCAGCCAAGGAGACTGGGACATCAGCTCTGGAAACACCATATATTTT. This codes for CASSQGDWDISSGNTIYF.

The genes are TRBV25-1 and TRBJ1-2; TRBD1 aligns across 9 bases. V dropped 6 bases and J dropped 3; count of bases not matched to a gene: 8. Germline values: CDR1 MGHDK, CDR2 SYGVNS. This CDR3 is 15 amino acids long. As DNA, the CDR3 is TGTGCCAGCAGCGATACAGGGGGCGCTGACTATGGCTACACCTTC. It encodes CASSDTGGADYGYTF.

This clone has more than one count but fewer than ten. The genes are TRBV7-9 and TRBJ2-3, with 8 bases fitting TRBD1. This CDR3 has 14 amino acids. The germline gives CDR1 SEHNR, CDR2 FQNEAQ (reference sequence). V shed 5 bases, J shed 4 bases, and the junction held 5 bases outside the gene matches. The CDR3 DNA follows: TGTGCCAGCAGCCATCGACAGGGGCCAGATACGCAGTATTTT. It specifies CASSHRQGPDTQYF.

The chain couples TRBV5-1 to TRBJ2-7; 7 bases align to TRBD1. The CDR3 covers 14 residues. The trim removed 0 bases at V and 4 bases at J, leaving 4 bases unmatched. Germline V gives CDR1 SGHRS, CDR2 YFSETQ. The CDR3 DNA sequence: TGCGCCAGCAGCTTGGGGGGACAGCTTTACGAGCAGTACTTC. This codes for CASSLGGQLYEQYF. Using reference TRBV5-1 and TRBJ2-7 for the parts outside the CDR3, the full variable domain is KAGVTQTPRYLIKTRGQQVTLSCSPISGHRSVSWYQQTPGQGLQFLFEYFSETQRNKGNFPGRFSGRQFSNSRSEMNVSTLELGDSALYLCASSLGGQLYEQYFGPGTRLTVT.